This T cell receptor beta chain was captured in a study of human T cells and chemical hapten exposure. Study at large: Reading of the patch tests, which applied 0.01% DPC to the upper back, occurred at 6 days.

MiXCR was run by TCRdb on the RACE reads, yielding one entry per CDR3 protein. The sample contains about 89,000 distinct CDR3 sequences, 9.5% to 12% of which appear only once. Time point defined: patch test 2, 6 weeks after DPC sensitization. As for treatment: therapeutic diphenylcyclopropenone sensitization with weekly scalp DPC. The table lists this clonotype with a few counts. Trimming took off 3 bases at V and 14 bases at J, with 13 bases between the two ends. This CDR3 is built from 11 residues. This TCR derives from a man aged 35 to 55 with alopecia areata. Some clones in this sample may be carry-over from other donors' samples. V and J are TRBV12-3 or TRBV12-4 and TRBJ2-5; D is unclear. Material: whole blood, obtained in connection with sensitization to the hapten diphenylcyclopropenone (DPC). The CDR3 DNA sequence: TGTGCCAGCAGTTTTGAGTCGGGCCGCTACTTC. Protein sequence: CASSFESGRYF.